This T cell receptor beta chain originates from a study of blood T cells in healthy people across ages. This clonotype was observed many times. Its antigen is unidentified. Isolation per sample recovered at least 6.5 million PBMCs. Study outcomes and limitations: Significant beta diversity loss was already apparent by age roughly 44, declining roughly linearly.

V lost 1 base to trimming and J lost 4 bases, with 10 bases between them. Per germline, CDR1 SEHNR and CDR2 FQNEAQ (reference sequence). The CDR3 spans 14 residues. Then a second PCR, running roughly 7 to 12 cycles, was carried out with a sample-barcoded 5' primer and a J-beta primer mix. With 12 random nucleotides, a template-switch adaptor tagged each individual cDNA molecule. One entry per CDR3 protein results from TCRdb running MiXCR on the 5' RACE reads. Among about 1.4 million distinct CDR3 sequences, approximately 59% were seen once, and the ten largest hold 6.5% to 8%. The source material was blood. This chain connects TRBV7-9 to TRBJ2-5; no firm D call. This receptor was identified in a man in his late teens or twenties in good health. CDR3 sequence (DNA): TGTGCCAGCAGCTTAGGGGCTGTCCCAGAGACCCAGTACTTC. Its protein product is CASSLGAVPETQYF.